This TCR beta chain is drawn from a study of T cell responses to AZD1222 COVID-19 vaccine. General observations from the study: Targeting of unmutated variant regions was reportedly seen in nearly half of spike-specific TCRs. Repertoires were obtained solely post-peak T cell response. Along spike, vaccine-associated CD4 TCRs were found throughout, with dominance at 160-218 and 743-854. The donor group comprised mostly white British people and more females; the analysis possibly underestimated clonal diversity.

Germline-derived CDR1 and CDR2 are MRHNA and SNTAGT. The CDR3 length is 15 residues. Between the trimmed V and J ends, which lost 6 bases and 0 bases, there was a span of 14 bases. Profiling relied on immunoSEQ multiplex PCR, and the TCRdb table lists in-frame clones only, not all of them. Of 45,000 to 55,000 clones detected, about 86% appear once; the ten largest clones hold 6.5% to 8.5%. This clone was detected only once. What it binds is unknown. Sequencing used peripheral blood, obtained 28 days after the second AZD1222 dose. The chain uses TRBV6-4 and TRBJ1-1, with unresolved D. This clonotype was sampled from an adult who received the AZD1222 COVID-19 vaccine. The CDR3 DNA reads as TGTGCCAGCAGGGCGACCGTAACTGTGAACACTGAAGCTTTCTTT. Protein product: CASRATVTVNTEAFF.